The 3 T cell receptor beta chains listed next were all sequenced from one sample in a study of CD8+CD57+ T cells in acquired aplastic anemia. Patients sequenced had flow cytometry evidence of CD8+CD57+ cell expansion. Template material for TCR beta VDJ and CDR3 profiling consisted of genomic DNA. TCRdb passed the reads through MiXCR, listing each CDR3 protein once. Of about 190,000 distinct CDR3 sequences listed, just under 50% are singletons. The specimen sequenced was sorted CD4+, CD8+, or CD8+CD57+ T cells (not recorded which) from PBMCs. Every receptor here comes from a human donor with aplastic anemia.

This clonotype was found many times. V and J are TRBV6-5 and TRBJ2-7; TRBD2 aligns across 7 bases. The germline gives CDR1 MNHEY, CDR2 SVGAGI. The CDR3 contains 16 residues. The ends lost 6 bases at V and 2 bases at J; junction bases unmatched: 13. The CDR3: CASSRRGERGAYEQYF. In nucleotides, the CDR3 is TGTGCCAGCAGCCGCCGCGGCGAGCGGGGCGCCTACGAGCAGTACTTC.

This clonotype has just one count. V is TRBV19 and J is TRBJ1-5; perhaps TRBD1 as D (5 bases). Germline V lookup: CDR1 LNHDA, CDR2 SQIVND (reference sequence). Trimming removed 8 bases at V and 1 base at J, with 15 bases between. The CDR3 extends over 15 amino acids. The CDR3 DNA reads TGTGCCAGTGAACGTGCACGGGACAGCAATCAGCCCCAGCATTTT. This gives the protein CASERARDSNQPQHF.

This clonotype was counted at least ten times. The gene calls are TRBV7-2 and TRBJ2-7; TRBD1 or TRBD2 may be the D gene (6 bases each). The V end lost 0 bases, the J end lost 3 bases, and 12 bases lay between the germline ends. There are 15 residues in the CDR3. Per the germline V gene, CDR1 is SGHTA and CDR2 is FQGNSA. The CDR3 DNA follows: TGTGCCAGCAGCTTAGCGGTCGGGGGCGTCTACGAGCAGTACTTC. This translates into CASSLAVGGVYEQYF.